This TCR beta chain was observed in a study of blood T cell repertoires in COVID-19. About the study: PBMCs, B-cell-depleted T cells, or T cells provided the cDNA or gDNA that made up the material.

The CDR3 spans 14 residues. V lost 1 base to trimming and J lost 1 base, with 7 bases between them. The V gene's germline CDR1 is MNHEY and CDR2 SMNVEV (reference sequence). Original methodology: Amplified reference gene primers provided the basis for estimating nucleated cell counts. Clones were sequenced by immunoSEQ multiplex PCR, and TCRdb holds only the in-frame ones, with some missing. From that table come the V and J calls and clone size; the DNA was used to work out D and trimming. The sample comprises about 97,000 clones, 70% to 90% of which are singletons, and approximately 2% rests with the top ten.

The TCR sequence derives from a man aged 45-65 years with active COVID-19. The chain joins TRBV27 to TRBJ2-5; D perhaps matches TRBD1 (5 bases). The sequenced sample was peripheral blood. The CDR3 spells CASSLWGSQETQYF. The CDR3 nucleotides are TGTGCCAGCAGTTTATGGGGCAGCCAAGAGACCCAGTACTTC.